This T cell receptor (beta chain) was retrieved from a study of T-cell reconstitution after alpha-beta-depleted transplantation in children. The V gene lost 1 base and the J gene lost 7 bases, with 11 bases spanning the gap. The CDR3 loop spans 13 amino acids. Construction of the TCRbeta library involved unique molecular identifiers. TCRdb called the PCR reads again in MiXCR, with one record for every CDR3 protein. Seen here are almost 500,000 distinct CDR3 sequences, about 11% observed once, and the top ten hold roughly 2%. A word on this clonotype: A clone one base away is much larger, so this may be a read error.

Source: PBMCs, taken before TCRalphabeta/CD19-depleted stem cell transplant. The chain is built from TRBV12-3 or TRBV12-4 and TRBJ2-7, with D unclear. The sequence came from a child aged 2 to 10 with inherited bone marrow failure, due to receive a stem cell transplant. The CDR3 nucleotides are TGTGCCAGCAGTTTAGGTTCGATTGGGGAGCAGTACGTC. This codes for CASSLGSIGEQYV.